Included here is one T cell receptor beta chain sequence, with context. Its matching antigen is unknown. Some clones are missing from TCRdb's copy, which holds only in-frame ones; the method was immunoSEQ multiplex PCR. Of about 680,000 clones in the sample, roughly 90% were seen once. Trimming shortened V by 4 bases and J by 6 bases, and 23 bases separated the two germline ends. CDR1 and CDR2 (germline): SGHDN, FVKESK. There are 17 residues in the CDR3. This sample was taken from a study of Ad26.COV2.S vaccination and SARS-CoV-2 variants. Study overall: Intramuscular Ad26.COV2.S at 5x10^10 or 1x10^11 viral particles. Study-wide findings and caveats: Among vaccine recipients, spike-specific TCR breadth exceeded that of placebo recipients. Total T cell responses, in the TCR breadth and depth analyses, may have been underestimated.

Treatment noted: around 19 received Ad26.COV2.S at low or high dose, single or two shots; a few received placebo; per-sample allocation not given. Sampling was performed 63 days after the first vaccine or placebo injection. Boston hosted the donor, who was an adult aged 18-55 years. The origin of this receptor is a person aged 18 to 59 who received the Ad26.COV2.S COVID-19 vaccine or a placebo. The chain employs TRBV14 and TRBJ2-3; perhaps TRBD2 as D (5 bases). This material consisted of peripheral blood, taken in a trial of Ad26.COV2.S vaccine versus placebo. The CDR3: CASSPPRGQRNGDTQYF. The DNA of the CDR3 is TGTGCCAGCAGCCCTCCTAGAGGGCAGCGGAACGGTGATACGCAGTATTTT. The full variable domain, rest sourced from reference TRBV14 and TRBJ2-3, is EAGVTQFPSHSVIEKGQTVTLRCDPISGHDNLYWYRRVMGKEIKFLLHFVKESKQDESGMPNNRFLAERTGGTYSTLKVQPAELEDSGVYFCASSPPRGQRNGDTQYFGPGTRLTVL.